The 24 T cell receptor beta chains below were found in one sample sequenced in a study of blood T cells in healthy people across ages. For the second PCR, which ran for about 6 to 12 cycles, a sample-barcoded 5' primer and a J-beta primer mix were used. TCRdb redid the calling of the 5' RACE reads with MiXCR, one entry per CDR3 protein. The sample holds around 1,000,000 distinct CDR3 sequences, less than 45% seen once. Sequenced sample: blood. The source of these receptors is a man aged 18 to 35 in good health.

The rearrangement links TRBV6-2 or TRBV6-3 to TRBJ1-6; the D is unclear. The CDR3 is made up of 13 amino acids. The V end lost 6 bases, the J end lost 6 bases, and 9 bases lay between the germline ends. CDR1 and CDR2 from the germline V gene are MNHEY and SVGEGT. CDR3: CASRRVGNSPLHF. The CDR3 region has the DNA TGTGCCAGCAGAAGGGTGGGTAATTCACCCCTCCACTTT.

This clonotype was seen many times. V and J are TRBV20-1 and TRBJ2-7; D is unresolved. CDR3 size: 13 residues. The germline V gene encodes CDR1 DFQATT and CDR2 SNEGSKA (reference sequence). V was trimmed by 4 bases and J by 0 bases, leaving 10 bases between them. CDR3 amino acids: CSATEPSSYEQYF. CDR3 coding DNA: TGCAGTGCTACTGAGCCGAGCTCCTACGAGCAGTACTTC.

This clonotype was counted between two and nine times. An end of the junction differs from the germline gene, which may be a read error. The chain has TRBV7-7 and TRBJ2-5; D may correspond to TRBD1 or TRBD2 (5 bases each). CDR3 length equals 14 residues. Germline-derived CDR1 and CDR2 are SSHAT and FNYEAQ (reference sequence). The CDR3 loop is CASSKSLGDETQYF. In nucleotides, the CDR3 is TGTGCTAGCAGCAAGAGTCTAGGGGACGAGACCCAGTACTTC.

The genes are TRBV3-1 and TRBJ1-2; D not resolved. The CDR3 has 12 amino acids. Trimming took 2 bases from V and 8 from J, leaving 9 bases between them. Germline CDR1 LGHDT, CDR2 YNNKEL (reference sequence). CDR3 residues: CASSQPSEGYTF. CDR3 nucleotides: TGTGCCAGCAGCCAACCCAGCGAGGGCTACACCTTC.

A few counts support this clonotype. The V and J genes are TRBV5-1 and TRBJ2-1, with 10 bases that match TRBD2. V shed 3 bases, J shed 5 bases, and the junction held 11 bases outside the gene matches. The length of the CDR3 is 17 residues. CDR1 SGHRS and CDR2 YFSETQ come from the germline V gene. The CDR3 DNA reads TGCGCCAGCAGCTCTACAATTAGCGGGGGGACCGACAATGAGCAGTTCTTC. This encodes CASSSTISGGTDNEQFF.

The rearrangement joins TRBV7-2 to TRBJ1-2; the D is unclear. The CDR3 is 15 residues long. CDR1 and CDR2 from the germline V gene are SGHTA and FQGNSA. Deletions cut 5 bases from V and 8 bases from J, with 21 bases between. The DNA of the CDR3 is TGTGCCAGCAGCCGACGACTTATAGACTTGAGGGGCTACACCTTC. Translated, it gives CASSRRLIDLRGYTF.

This clonotype was counted a few times. The rearrangement joins TRBV6-5 to TRBJ2-1; either TRBD1 or TRBD2 may supply D (5 bases each). V was trimmed by 5 bases and J by 4 bases, leaving 12 bases between them. The CDR3 covers 14 residues. From germline, CDR1 is MNHEY and CDR2 SVGAGI. The CDR3 sequence is CASSGGSTYNEQFF. The CDR3 nucleotides read TGTGCCAGCAGTGGGGGATCAACGTACAATGAGCAGTTCTTC.

This chain connects TRBV30 to TRBJ2-4; possibly TRBD1 or TRBD2 for D (6 bases each). The germline CDR1 and CDR2 sequences are GTSNPN and SVGIG (reference sequence). The CDR3 contains 14 residues. V lost 3 bases to trimming and J lost 2 bases, with 11 bases between them. DNA for the CDR3: TGTGCCTGGAGCTTCCGGGGGCCCAAAAACATTCAGTACTTC. This encodes CAWSFRGPKNIQYF.

The gene calls are TRBV30 and TRBJ1-1; 8 nucleotides match TRBD1. V lost 3 bases and J lost 1; bases outside the gene matches: 7. Germline V gives CDR1 GTSNPN, CDR2 SVGIG (reference sequence). CDR3 length: 15 residues. CDR3 sequence: CAWRNDRGPNTEAFF. CDR3 in DNA: TGTGCCTGGAGGAACGACAGGGGCCCGAACACTGAAGCTTTCTTT.

This clonotype was recorded a few times. The chain is built from TRBV20-1 and TRBJ1-2; 8 bases are shared with TRBD1. CDR1 is DFQATT, CDR2 SNEGSKA, per germline (reference sequence). The CDR3 sequence is 14 residues long. Losses at the gene ends were 2 bases for V and 2 bases for J; bases not matched to a gene: 4. CDR3 DNA sequence: TGCAGTGCTAGAAGGGGGGACAGGAACTATGGCTACACCTTC. This codes for CSARRGDRNYGYTF.

CDR3 nucleotides: TGCAGTGCCTCTCGGGGGGGGCCCATTGCTTCTCAGTACTTC. Its translation is CSASRGGPIASQYF. The chain recombines TRBV20-1 with TRBJ2-7, with 8 bases matching TRBD2. Unmatched junction bases numbered 17, after V lost 6 bases and J lost 10 bases. This CDR3 is built from 14 residues. Germline assignment: CDR1 DFQATT and CDR2 SNEGSKA (reference sequence).

This clonotype was seen only a few times. This rearrangement joins TRBV7-3 to TRBJ2-1, with 12 bases fitting TRBD2. Per germline, CDR1 SGHTA and CDR2 FQGTGA. The CDR3 extends over 17 amino acids. V was pared by 4 bases and J by 7 bases, with 11 bases of the junction left unmatched. The CDR3 protein is CASSSLAGGQVGNEQFF. CDR3 nucleotides: TGTGCCAGCAGCTCCCTAGCGGGGGGGCAGGTAGGGAATGAGCAGTTCTTC.

The chain is built from TRBV15 and TRBJ1-2, with D perhaps TRBD1 (5 bases). Trimming cost V 5 bases and J 4 bases, with 11 bases left between them. Germline V gene lookup returns CDR1 LNHNV and CDR2 YYDKDF (reference sequence). This CDR3 contains 13 residues. The CDR3 DNA reads as TGTGCCACCAGCTTGGGGCGAAGCTATGGCTACACCTTC. Its translation: CATSLGRSYGYTF.

This chain links TRBV2 with TRBJ2-3; a weak D match, TRBD2 (5 bases). This CDR3 has 16 residues. In germline, CDR1 is SNHLY, CDR2 FYNNEI. The V and J ends lost 3 bases and 4 bases respectively, with 17 bases between them. The CDR3 region is CASSEYGGVSADTQYF. CDR3 coding DNA: TGTGCCAGCAGTGAGTACGGAGGTGTCTCGGCAGATACGCAGTATTTT.

The chain recombines TRBV5-1 with TRBJ2-3; weak D call: TRBD1 (5 bases). CDR3 length equals 16 residues. CDR1 is SGHRS and CDR2 is YFSETQ in the germline V gene. V was cut by 4 bases and J by 4 bases, with 19 bases left in between. In nucleotides, the CDR3 is TGCGCCAGCAGCGAGGTATACCGGAAAGGGGCAGATACGCAGTATTTT. Translating it yields CASSEVYRKGADTQYF.

This clonotype has just a few counts. The rearrangement links TRBV20-1 to TRBJ2-5; no firm D call. Looked up from germline, CDR1 is DFQATT and CDR2 is SNEGSKA (reference sequence). Trimming left V 3 bases short and J 7 bases short, with 21 bases between. CDR3 length equals 15 residues. CDR3 in DNA: TGCAGTGCTAGCCCTTCGGCAAGGCACGAGACGACCCAGTACTTC. It codes for CSASPSARHETTQYF.

The chain couples TRBV20-1 to TRBJ2-2, with D possibly matching TRBD1 (5 bases). Germline assignment: CDR1 DFQATT and CDR2 SNEGSKA (reference sequence). The CDR3 has 15 amino acids. Trimming cost V 0 bases and J 3 bases, with 11 bases left between them. CDR3 sequence: CSARDFGRDTGELFF. CDR3 bases: TGCAGTGCTAGAGATTTCGGCAGGGACACCGGGGAGCTGTTTTTT.

This chain links TRBV5-1 with TRBJ2-1; 10 bases are shared with TRBD2. The germline V gene encodes CDR1 SGHRS and CDR2 YFSETQ. This CDR3 contains 16 residues. V lost 4 bases to trimming and J lost 5 bases; unmatched junction nucleotides: 9. CDR3 region: CASSLGLAAGNNEQFF. The CDR3 nucleotides are TGCGCCAGCAGCCTAGGACTAGCGGCGGGTAACAATGAGCAGTTCTTC.

This clonotype was detected only a few times. The gene calls are TRBV27 and TRBJ2-1; TRBD2 is a possible D gene (5 bases). V was shortened by 2 bases and J by 6 bases, with 17 bases between the two germline ends. There are 16 residues in the CDR3. Germline V gives CDR1 MNHEY, CDR2 SMNVEV (reference sequence). The CDR3 region has the DNA TGTGCCAGCAGTTTAGGGCTAGCTGGGCGGGCCAATGAGCAGTTCTTC. This translates into CASSLGLAGRANEQFF.

This chain joins TRBV19 and TRBJ2-5, with D hard to call. CDR3 size: 12 residues. The V gene's germline CDR1 is LNHDA and CDR2 SQIVND (reference sequence). V lost 1 base to trimming and J lost 5 bases, with 5 bases between them. CDR3 in amino acids: CASSIGLETQYF. The CDR3 nucleotides read TGTGCCAGTAGTATAGGGTTGGAGACCCAGTACTTC.

This chain links TRBV11-2 with TRBJ2-3; D is ambiguous. Germline CDR1 and CDR2: SGHAT and FQNNGV. The CDR3 is made up of 14 amino acids. Trimming left V 0 bases short and J 3 bases short, with 7 bases between. CDR3 region: CASSLEPETDTQYF. The DNA of the CDR3 is TGTGCCAGCAGCTTAGAACCAGAGACAGATACGCAGTATTTT.

J is TRBJ1-5 and V is TRBV2, with D hard to call. There are 16 residues in the CDR3. CDR1 is SNHLY and CDR2 is FYNNEI in the germline V gene. Trimming took off 4 bases at V and 5 bases at J, with 18 bases between the two ends. CDR3 DNA sequence: TGTGCCAGCAGTGTTACAGAAATTCTCCTTGATCAGCCCCAGCATTTT. Translation gives CASSVTEILLDQPQHF.

The chain couples TRBV2 to TRBJ2-5, with unresolved D. The V end lost 2 bases, the J end lost 4 bases, and 11 bases lay between the germline ends. This CDR3 is 14 amino acids long. The germline CDR1 and CDR2 sequences are SNHLY and FYNNEI. CDR3 protein: CASSEMGMGETQYF. CDR3 nucleotides: TGTGCCAGCAGTGAAATGGGTATGGGAGAGACCCAGTACTTC.

There are many counts of this clonotype. The V call is TRBV20-1, the J call TRBJ2-7; 7 nucleotides line up with TRBD2. The CDR3 covers 16 residues. The ends lost 2 bases at V and 4 bases at J; junction bases unmatched: 14. Germline V lookup: CDR1 DFQATT, CDR2 SNEGSKA (reference sequence). DNA for the CDR3: TGCAGTGCTAGACCCACAGCGGGACTGGCCCTTTACGAGCAGTACTTC. The encoded protein is CSARPTAGLALYEQYF.